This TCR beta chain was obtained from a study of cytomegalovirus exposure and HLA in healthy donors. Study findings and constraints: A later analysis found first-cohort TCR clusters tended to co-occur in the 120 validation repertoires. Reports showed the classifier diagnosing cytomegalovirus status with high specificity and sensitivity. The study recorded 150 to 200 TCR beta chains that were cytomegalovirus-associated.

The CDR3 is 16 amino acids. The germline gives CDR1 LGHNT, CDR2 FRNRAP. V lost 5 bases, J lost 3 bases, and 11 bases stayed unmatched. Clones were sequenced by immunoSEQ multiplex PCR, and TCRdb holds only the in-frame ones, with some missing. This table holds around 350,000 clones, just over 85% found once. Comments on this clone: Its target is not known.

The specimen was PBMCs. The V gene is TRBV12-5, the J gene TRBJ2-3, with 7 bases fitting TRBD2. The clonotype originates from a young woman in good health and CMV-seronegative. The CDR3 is CASGPSPPGRTDTQYF. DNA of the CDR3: TGTGCTAGTGGTCCCTCTCCCCCCGGGAGGACAGATACGCAGTATTTT.